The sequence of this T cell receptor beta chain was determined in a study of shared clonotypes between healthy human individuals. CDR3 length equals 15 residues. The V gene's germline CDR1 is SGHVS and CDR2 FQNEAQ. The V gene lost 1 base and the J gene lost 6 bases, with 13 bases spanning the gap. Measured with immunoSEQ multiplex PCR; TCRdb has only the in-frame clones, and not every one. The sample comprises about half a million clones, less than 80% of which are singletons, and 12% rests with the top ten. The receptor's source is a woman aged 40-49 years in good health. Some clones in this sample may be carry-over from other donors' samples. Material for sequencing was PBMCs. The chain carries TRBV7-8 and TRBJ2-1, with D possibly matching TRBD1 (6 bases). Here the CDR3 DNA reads TGTGCCAGCAGCTTAGAGGGGGATCCCATCAATGAGCAGTTCTTC. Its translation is CASSLEGDPINEQFF.